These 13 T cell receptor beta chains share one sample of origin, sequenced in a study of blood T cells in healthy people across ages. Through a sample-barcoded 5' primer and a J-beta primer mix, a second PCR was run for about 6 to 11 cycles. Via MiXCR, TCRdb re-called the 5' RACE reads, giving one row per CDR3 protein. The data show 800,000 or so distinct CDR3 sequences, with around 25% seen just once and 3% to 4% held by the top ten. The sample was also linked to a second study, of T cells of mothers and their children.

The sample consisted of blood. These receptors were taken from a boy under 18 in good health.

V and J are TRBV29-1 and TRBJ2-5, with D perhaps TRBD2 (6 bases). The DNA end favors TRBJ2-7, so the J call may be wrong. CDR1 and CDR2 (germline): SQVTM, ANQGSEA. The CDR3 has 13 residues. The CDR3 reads CSVGGELRYEQYF. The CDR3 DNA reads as TGCAGCGTTGGGGGGGAACTTCGCTACGAGCAGTACTTC.

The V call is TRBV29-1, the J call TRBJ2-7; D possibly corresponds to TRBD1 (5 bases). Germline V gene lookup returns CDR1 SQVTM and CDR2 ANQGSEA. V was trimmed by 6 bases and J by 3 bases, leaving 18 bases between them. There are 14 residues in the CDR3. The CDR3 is CSVAQGNPYYEQYF. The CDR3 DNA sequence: TGCAGCGTAGCCCAGGGTAATCCCTACTACGAGCAGTACTTC.

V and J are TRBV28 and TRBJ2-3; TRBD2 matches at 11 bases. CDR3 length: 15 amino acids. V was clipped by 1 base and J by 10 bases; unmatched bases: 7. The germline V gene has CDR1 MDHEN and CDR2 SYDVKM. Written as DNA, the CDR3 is TGTGCCAGCAGTTTATCGATTAGCGGGAGGGATGCGCAGTATTTT. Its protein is CASSLSISGRDAQYF. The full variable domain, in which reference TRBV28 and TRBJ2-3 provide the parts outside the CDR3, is DVKVTQSSRYLVKRTGEKVFLECVQDMDHENMFWYRQDPGLGLRLIYFSYDVKMKEKGDIPEGYSVSREKKERFSLILESASTNQTSMYLCASSLSISGRDAQYFGPGTRLTVL.

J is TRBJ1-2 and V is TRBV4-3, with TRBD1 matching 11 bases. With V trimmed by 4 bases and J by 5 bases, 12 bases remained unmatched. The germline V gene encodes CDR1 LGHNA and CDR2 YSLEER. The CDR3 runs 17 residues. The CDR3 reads CASSPTPGQGDRYGYTF. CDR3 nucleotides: TGCGCCAGCAGCCCTACTCCGGGACAGGGGGATCGGTATGGCTACACCTTC.

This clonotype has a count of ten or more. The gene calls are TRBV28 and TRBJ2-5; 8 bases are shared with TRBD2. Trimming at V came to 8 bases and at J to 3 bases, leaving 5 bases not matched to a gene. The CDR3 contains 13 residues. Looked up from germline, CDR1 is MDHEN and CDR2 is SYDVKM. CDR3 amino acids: CASLAGGEETQYF. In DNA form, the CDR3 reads TGTGCCAGCCTGGCCGGGGGGGAAGAGACCCAGTACTTC.

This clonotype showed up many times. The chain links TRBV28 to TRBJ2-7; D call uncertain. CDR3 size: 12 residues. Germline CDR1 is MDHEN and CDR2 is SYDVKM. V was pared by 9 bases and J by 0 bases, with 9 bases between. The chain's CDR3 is CASNSGSYEQYF. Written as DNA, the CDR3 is TGTGCCAGTAATTCCGGCTCCTACGAGCAGTACTTC.

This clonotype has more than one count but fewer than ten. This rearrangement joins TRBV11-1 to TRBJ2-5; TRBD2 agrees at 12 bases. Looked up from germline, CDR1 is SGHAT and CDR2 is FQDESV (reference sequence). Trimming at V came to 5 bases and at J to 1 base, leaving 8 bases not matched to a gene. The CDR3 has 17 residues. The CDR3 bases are TGTGCCAGCAGCCCCCCCCCGGGACTAGCGGGCCAAGAGACCCAGTACTTC. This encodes CASSPPPGLAGQETQYF.

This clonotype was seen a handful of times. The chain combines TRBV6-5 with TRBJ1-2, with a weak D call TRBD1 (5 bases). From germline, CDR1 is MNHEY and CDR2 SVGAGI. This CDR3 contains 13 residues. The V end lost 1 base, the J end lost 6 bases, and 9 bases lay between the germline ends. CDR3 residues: CASSYFGGNGYTF. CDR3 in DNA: TGTGCCAGCAGTTACTTCGGGGGTAATGGCTACACCTTC.

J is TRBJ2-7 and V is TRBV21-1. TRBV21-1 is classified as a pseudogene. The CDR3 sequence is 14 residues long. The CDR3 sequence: CASSSERESYEQYF. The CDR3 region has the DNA TGTGCCAGCAGCAGTGAACGGGAGTCCTACGAGCAGTACTTC.

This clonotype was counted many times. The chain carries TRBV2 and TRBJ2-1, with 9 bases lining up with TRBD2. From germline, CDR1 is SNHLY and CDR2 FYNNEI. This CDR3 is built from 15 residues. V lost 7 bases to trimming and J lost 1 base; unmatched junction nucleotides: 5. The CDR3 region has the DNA TGTGCCAGCACCGGAGCGGGGGGTTCCTACAATGAGCAGTTCTTC. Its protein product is CASTGAGGSYNEQFF.

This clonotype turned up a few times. The CDR3, as DNA: TGTGCCAGCAGCCAAGTGCTAGCGGGAGTCACCAAAAACATTCAGTACTTC. Translating gives CASSQVLAGVTKNIQYF. The chain combines TRBV4-2 with TRBJ2-4; 10 bases fit TRBD2. The V gene end was trimmed by 1 base and the J gene end by 2 bases; junction bases not matched to a gene: 5. CDR1 is LGHNA, CDR2 YNFKEQ, per germline. The CDR3 runs 17 residues.

The CDR3 loop reads CASSQDTAGSYEQYF. The CDR3 region has the DNA TGCGCCAGCAGCCAAGATACGGCAGGGTCGTACGAGCAGTACTTC. The chain couples TRBV4-3 to TRBJ2-5, with D perhaps matching TRBD1 (5 bases). TRBJ2-7 matches the DNA end more closely, so the J call is doubtful. Germline CDR1 is LGHNA and CDR2 is YSLEER. The CDR3 is 15 residues long.

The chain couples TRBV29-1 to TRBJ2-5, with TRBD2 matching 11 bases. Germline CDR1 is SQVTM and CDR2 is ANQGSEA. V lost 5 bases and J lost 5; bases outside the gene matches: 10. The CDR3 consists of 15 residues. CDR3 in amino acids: CSVSTQTSGAETQYF. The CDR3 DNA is TGCAGCGTTTCGACTCAGACTAGCGGGGCGGAGACCCAGTACTTC. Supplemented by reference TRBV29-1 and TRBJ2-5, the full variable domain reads SAVISQKPSRDICQRGTSLTIQCQVDSQVTMMFWYRQQPGQSLTLIATANQGSEATYESGFVIDKFPISRPNLTFSTLTVSNMSPEDSSIYLCSVSTQTSGAETQYFGPGTRLLVL.